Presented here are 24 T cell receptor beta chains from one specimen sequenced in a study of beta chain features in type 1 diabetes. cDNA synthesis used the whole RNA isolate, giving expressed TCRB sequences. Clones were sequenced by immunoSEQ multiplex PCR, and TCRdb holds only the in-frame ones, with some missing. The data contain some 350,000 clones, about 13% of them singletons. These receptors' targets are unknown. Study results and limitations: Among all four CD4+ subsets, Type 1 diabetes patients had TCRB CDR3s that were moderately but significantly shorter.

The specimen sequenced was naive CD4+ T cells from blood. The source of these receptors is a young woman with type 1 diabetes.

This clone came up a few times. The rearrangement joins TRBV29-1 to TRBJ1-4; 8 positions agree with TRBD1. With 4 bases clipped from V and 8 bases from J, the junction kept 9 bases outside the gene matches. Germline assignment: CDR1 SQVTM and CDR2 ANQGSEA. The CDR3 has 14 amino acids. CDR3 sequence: CSVGPGQGKEKLFF. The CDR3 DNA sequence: TGCAGCGTTGGCCCCGGACAGGGAAAGGAAAAACTGTTTTTT.

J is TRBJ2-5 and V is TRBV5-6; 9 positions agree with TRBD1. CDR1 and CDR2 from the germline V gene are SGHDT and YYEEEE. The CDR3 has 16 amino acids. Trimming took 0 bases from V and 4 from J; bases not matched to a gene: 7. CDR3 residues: CASSLVAGTGLETQYF. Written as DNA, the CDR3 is TGTGCCAGCAGCTTGGTGGCCGGGACAGGGTTAGAGACCCAGTACTTC.

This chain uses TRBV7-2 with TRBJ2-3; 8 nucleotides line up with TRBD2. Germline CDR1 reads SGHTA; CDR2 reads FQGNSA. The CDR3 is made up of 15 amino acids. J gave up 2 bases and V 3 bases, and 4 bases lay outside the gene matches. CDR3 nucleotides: TGTGCCAGCAGCTTTGCGGGAGGCCCCACAGATACGCAGTATTTT. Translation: CASSFAGGPTDTQYF.

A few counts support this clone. CDR3 sequence (DNA): TGTGCCAGCAGCTTACTAACAGGGGGCGCGGATGGCTACACCTTC. This translates into CASSLLTGGADGYTF. The chain joins TRBV11-2 to TRBJ1-2; 9 bases map to TRBD1. CDR3 length: 15 residues. V shed 2 bases, J shed 6 bases, and the junction held 7 bases outside the gene matches. The germline CDR1 and CDR2 sequences are SGHAT and FQNNGV.

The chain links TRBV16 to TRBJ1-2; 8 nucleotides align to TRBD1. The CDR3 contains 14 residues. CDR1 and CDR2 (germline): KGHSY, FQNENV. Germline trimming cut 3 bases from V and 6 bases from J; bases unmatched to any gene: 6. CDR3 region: CASSHEDREDGYTF. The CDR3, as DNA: TGTGCCAGCAGCCACGAGGACAGGGAGGATGGCTACACCTTC.

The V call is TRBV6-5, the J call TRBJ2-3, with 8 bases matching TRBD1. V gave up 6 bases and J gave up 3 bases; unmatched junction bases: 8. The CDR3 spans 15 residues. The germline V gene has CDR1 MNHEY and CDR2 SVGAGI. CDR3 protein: CASSLGQVLTDTQYF. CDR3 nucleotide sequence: TGTGCCAGCAGCTTGGGACAGGTTTTAACAGATACGCAGTATTTT.

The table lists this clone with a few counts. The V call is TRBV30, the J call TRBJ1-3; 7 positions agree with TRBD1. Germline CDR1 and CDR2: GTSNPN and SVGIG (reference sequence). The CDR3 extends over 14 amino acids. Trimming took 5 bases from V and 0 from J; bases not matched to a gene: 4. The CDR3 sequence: CAWETGNSGNTIYF. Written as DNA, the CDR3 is TGTGCCTGGGAGACAGGGAACTCTGGAAACACCATATATTTT.

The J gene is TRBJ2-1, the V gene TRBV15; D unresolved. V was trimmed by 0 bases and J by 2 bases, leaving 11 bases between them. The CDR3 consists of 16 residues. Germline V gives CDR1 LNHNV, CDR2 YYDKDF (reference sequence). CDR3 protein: CATSRDKANPYNEQFF. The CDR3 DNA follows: TGTGCCACCAGCAGAGATAAAGCGAACCCCTACAATGAGCAGTTCTTC.

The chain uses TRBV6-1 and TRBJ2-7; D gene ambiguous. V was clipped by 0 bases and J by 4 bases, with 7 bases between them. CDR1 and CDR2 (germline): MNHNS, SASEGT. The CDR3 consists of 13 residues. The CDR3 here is CASSEAYAYEQYF. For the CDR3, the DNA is TGTGCCAGCAGTGAAGCCTACGCGTACGAGCAGTACTTC.

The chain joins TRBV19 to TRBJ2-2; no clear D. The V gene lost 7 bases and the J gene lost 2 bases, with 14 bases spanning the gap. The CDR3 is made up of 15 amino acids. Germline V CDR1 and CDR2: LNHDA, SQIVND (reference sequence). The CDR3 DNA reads TGTGCCAGTACCCACATCCTACTAAACACCGGGGAGCTGTTTTTT. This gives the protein CASTHILLNTGELFF.

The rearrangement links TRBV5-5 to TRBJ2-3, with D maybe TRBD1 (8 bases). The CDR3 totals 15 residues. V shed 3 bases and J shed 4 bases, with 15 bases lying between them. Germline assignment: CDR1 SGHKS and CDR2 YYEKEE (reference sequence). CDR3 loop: CASSSRQGRADTQYF. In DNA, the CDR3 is TGTGCCAGCAGCTCAAGACAGGGGAGGGCAGATACGCAGTATTTT.

The CDR3 is CASSLGLADLSGANVLTF. CDR3 DNA: TGTGCCAGCAGCCTCGGACTAGCGGACCTCTCTGGGGCCAACGTCCTGACTTTC. This chain links TRBV7-9 with TRBJ2-6; 10 bases agree with TRBD2. This CDR3 contains 18 residues. V lost 5 bases and J lost 0; bases outside the gene matches: 7. Germline-derived CDR1 and CDR2 are SEHNR and FQNEAQ (reference sequence).

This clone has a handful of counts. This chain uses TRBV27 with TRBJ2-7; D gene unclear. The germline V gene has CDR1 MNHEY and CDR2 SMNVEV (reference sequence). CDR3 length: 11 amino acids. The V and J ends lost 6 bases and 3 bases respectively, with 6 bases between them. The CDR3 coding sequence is TGTGCCAGCAGCTCCGTCTACGAGCAGTACTTC. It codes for CASSSVYEQYF.

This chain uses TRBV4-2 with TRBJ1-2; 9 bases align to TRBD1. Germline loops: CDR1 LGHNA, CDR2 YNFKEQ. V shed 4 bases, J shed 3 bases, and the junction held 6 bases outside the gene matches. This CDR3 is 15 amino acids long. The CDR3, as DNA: TGTGCCAGCAGCCTCCCTCGGGACAGGGACTATGGCTACACCTTC. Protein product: CASSLPRDRDYGYTF.

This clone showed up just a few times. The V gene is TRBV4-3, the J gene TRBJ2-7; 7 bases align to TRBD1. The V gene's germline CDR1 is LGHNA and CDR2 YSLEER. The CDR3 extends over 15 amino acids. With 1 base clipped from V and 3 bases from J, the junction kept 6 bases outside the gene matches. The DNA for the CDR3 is TGCGCCAGCAGCCAAGGGGGACAGCGTTACTACGAGCAGTACGTC. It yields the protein CASSQGGQRYYEQYV.

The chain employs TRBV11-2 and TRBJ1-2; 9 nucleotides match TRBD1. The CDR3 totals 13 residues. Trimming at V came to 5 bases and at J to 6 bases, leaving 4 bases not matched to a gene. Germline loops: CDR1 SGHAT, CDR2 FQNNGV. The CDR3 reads CASSPDRGDGYTF. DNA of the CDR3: TGTGCCAGCAGCCCTGACAGGGGGGATGGCTACACCTTC. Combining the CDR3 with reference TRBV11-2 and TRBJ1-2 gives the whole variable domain EAGVAQSPRYKIIEKRQSVAFWCNPISGHATLYWYQQILGQGPKLLIQFQNNGVVDDSQLPKDRFSAERLKGVDSTLKIQPAKLEDSAVYLCASSPDRGDGYTFGSGTRLTVV.

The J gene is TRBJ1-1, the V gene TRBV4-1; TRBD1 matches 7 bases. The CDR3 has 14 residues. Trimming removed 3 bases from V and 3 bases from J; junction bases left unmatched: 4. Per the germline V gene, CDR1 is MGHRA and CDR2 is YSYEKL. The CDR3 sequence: CASSQGQIHTEAFF. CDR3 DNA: TGCGCCAGCAGCCAGGGACAGATTCACACTGAAGCTTTCTTT.

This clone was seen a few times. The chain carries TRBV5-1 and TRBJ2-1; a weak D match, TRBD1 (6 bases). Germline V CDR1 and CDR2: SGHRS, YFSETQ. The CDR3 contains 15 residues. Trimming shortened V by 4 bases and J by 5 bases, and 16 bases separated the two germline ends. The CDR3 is CASSLESGQHNEQFF. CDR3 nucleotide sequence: TGCGCCAGCAGCCTAGAAAGCGGACAGCACAATGAGCAGTTCTTC. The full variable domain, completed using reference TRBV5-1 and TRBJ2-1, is KAGVTQTPRYLIKTRGQQVTLSCSPISGHRSVSWYQQTPGQGLQFLFEYFSETQRNKGNFPGRFSGRQFSNSRSEMNVSTLELGDSALYLCASSLESGQHNEQFFGPGTRLTVL.

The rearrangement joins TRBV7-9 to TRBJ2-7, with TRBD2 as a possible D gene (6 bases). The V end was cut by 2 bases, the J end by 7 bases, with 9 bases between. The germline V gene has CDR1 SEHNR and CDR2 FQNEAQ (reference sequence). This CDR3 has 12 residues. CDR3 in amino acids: CASSLFGGEQYF. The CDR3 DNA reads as TGTGCCAGCAGCTTATTTGGGGGGGAGCAGTACTTC.

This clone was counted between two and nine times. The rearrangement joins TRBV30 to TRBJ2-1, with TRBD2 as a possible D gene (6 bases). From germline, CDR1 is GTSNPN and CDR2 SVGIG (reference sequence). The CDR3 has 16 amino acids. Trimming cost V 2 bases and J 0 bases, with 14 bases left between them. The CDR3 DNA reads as TGTGCCTGGAGTCACGGGAGCGTCAGCTCCTACAATGAGCAGTTCTTC. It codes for CAWSHGSVSSYNEQFF.

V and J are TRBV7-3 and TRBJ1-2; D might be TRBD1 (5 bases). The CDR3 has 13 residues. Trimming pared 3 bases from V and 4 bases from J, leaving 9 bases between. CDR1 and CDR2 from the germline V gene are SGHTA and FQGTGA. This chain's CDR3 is CASSLGRSYGYTF. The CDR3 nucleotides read TGTGCCAGCAGCTTGGGGCGGAGCTATGGCTACACCTTC. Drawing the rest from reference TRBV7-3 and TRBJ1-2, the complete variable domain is GAGVSQTPSNKVTEKGKYVELRCDPISGHTALYWYRQSLGQGPEFLIYFQGTGAADDSGLPNDRFFAVRPEGSVSTLKIQRTERGDSAVYLCASSLGRSYGYTFGSGTRLTVV.

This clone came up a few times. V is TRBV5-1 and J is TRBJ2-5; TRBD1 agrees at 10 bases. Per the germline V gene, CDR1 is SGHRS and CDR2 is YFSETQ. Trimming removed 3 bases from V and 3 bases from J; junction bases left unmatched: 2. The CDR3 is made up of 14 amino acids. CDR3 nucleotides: TGCGCCAGCAGCTGGACAGGGGGTGAAGAGACCCAGTACTTC. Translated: CASSWTGGEETQYF.

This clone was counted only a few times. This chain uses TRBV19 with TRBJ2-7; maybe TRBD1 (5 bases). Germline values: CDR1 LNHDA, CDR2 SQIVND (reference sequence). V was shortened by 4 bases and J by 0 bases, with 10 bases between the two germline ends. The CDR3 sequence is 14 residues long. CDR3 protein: CASSSQGHSYEQYF. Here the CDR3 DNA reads TGTGCCAGTAGTAGCCAGGGCCACTCCTACGAGCAGTACTTC.

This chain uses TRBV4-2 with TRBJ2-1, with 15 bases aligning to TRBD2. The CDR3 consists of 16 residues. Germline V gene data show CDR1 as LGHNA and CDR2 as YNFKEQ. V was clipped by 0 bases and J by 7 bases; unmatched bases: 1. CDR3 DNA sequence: TGTGCCAGCAGCCAAGATGGGACTAGCGGGAGGAATGAGCAGTTCTTC. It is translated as CASSQDGTSGRNEQFF.